This TCR beta chain derives from a study of cytomegalovirus exposure and HLA in healthy donors. Concerning this clone itself: Its specificity is not known.

Study findings and constraints: With later analysis, a missense DCLRE1C variant became linked to TCR beta V- and J-gene trimming.

PCR amplification relied on 60 Vbeta primers (plus 13 Jbeta primers). Here immunoSEQ multiplex PCR was the method, and the copy in TCRdb shows in-frame clones only, minus some. The table has 120,000 or so clones, approximately 80% seen once; the top ten hold about 3.5%. This sequence was found in a man aged 25 to 40 in good health and CMV-seronegative. The sample was PBMCs.

The CDR3 nucleotides are TGTGCCAGCAGCTCGCAGGGGGCATTGGAGACCCAGTACTTC. Protein product: CASSSQGALETQYF. The gene calls are TRBV11-2 and TRBJ2-5; TRBD1 aligns across 8 bases. Per the germline V gene, CDR1 is SGHAT and CDR2 is FQNNGV. V lost 4 bases, J lost 5 bases, and 6 bases stayed unmatched. The CDR3 extends over 14 amino acids.